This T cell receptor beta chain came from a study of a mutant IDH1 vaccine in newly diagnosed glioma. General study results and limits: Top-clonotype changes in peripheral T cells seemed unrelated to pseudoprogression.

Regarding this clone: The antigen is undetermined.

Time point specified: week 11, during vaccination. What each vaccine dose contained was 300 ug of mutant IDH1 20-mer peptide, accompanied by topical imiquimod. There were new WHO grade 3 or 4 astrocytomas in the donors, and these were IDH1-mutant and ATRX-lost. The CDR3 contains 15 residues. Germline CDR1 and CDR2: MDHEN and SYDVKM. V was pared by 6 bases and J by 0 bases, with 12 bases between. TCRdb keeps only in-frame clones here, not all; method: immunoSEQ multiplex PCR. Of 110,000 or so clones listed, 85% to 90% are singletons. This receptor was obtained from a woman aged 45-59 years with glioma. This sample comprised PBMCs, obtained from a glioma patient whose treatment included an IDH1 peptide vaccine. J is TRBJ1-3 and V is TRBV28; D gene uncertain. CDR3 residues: CASSSGIISGNTIYF. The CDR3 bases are TGTGCCAGCAGCTCCGGCATTATCTCTGGAAACACCATATATTTT.